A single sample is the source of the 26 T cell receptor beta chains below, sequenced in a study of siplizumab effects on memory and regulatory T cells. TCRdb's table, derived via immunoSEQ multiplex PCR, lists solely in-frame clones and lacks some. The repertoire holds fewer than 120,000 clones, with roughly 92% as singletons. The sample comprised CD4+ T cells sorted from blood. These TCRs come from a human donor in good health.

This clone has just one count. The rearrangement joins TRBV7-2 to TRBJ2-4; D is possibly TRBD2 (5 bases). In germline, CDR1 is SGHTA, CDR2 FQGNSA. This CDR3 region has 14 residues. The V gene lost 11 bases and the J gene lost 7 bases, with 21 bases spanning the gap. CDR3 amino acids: CASSSGLEGNIQYF. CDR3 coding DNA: TGTGCCTCCTCAAGCGGCCTAGAAGGGAACATTCAGTACTTC.

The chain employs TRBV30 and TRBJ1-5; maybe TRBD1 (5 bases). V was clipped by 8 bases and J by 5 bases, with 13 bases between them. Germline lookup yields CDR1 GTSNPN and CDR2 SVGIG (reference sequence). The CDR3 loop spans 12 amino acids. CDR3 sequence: CAGTIGDQPQHF. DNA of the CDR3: TGTGCCGGGACGATAGGGGATCAGCCCCAGCATTTT. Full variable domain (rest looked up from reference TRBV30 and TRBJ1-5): SQTIHQWPATLVQPVGSPLSLECTVEGTSNPNLYWYRQAAGRGLQLLFYSVGIGQISSEVPQNLSASRPQDRQFILSSKKLLLSDSGFYLCAGTIGDQPQHFGDGTRLSIL.

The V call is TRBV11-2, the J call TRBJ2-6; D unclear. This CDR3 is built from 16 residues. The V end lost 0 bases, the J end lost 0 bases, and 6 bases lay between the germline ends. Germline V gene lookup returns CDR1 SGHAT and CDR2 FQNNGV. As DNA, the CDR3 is TGTGCCAGCAGCTTAGATCCGGGCTCTGGGGCCAACGTCCTGACTTTC. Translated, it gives CASSLDPGSGANVLTF.

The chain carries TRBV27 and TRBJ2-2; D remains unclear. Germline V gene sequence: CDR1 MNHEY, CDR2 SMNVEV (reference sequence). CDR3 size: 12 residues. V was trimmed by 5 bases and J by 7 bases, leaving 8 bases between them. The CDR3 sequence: CASSPLYGELFF. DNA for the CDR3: TGTGCCAGCAGTCCCCTTTACGGGGAGCTGTTTTTT.

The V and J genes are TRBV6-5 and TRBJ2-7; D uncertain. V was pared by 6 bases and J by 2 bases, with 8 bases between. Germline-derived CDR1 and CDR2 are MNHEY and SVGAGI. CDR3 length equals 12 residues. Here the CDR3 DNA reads TGTGCCAGCAGCTCAGGTCCCTACGAGCAGTACTTC. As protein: CASSSGPYEQYF.

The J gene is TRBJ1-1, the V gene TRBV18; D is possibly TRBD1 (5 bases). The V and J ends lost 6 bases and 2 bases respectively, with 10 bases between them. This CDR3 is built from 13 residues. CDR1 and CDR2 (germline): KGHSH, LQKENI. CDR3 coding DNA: TGTGCCAGCTCCCTGGGGGAAAACACTGAAGCTTTCTTT. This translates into CASSLGENTEAFF.

This CDR3 is CASSPMGLVPDTQYF. The CDR3 DNA follows: TGTGCCAGCAGCCCTATGGGACTAGTCCCAGATACGCAGTATTTT. V and J are TRBV7-9 and TRBJ2-3; 8 bases line up with TRBD2. V lost 5 bases and J lost 4; bases outside the gene matches: 8. Per the germline V gene, CDR1 is SEHNR and CDR2 is FQNEAQ (reference sequence). The CDR3 spans 15 residues. Based on the CDR3 plus reference TRBV7-9 and TRBJ2-3, the full variable domain is DTGVSQNPRHKITKRGQNVTFRCDPISEHNRLYWYRQTLGQGPEFLTYFQNEAQLEKSRLLSDRFSAERPKGSFSTLEIQRTEQGDSAMYLCASSPMGLVPDTQYFGPGTRLTVL.

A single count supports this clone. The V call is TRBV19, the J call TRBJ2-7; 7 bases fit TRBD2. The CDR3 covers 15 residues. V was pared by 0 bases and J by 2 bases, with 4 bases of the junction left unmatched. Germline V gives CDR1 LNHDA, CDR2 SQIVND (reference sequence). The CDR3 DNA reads TGTGCCAGTAGTATAGAGGCTAGCGGACCCTACGAGCAGTACTTC. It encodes CASSIEASGPYEQYF.

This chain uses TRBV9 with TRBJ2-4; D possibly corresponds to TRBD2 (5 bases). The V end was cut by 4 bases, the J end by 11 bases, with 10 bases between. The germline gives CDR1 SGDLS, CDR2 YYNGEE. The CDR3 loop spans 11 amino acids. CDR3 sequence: CASSPGGLQYF. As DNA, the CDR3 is TGTGCCAGCAGCCCCGGCGGGCTTCAGTACTTC.

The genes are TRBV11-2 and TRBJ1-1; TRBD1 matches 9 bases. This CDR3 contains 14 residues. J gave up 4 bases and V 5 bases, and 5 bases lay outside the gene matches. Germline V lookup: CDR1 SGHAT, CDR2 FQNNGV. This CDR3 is CASSPGDRATEAFF. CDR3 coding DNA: TGTGCCAGCAGCCCTGGGGACAGGGCCACTGAAGCTTTCTTT.

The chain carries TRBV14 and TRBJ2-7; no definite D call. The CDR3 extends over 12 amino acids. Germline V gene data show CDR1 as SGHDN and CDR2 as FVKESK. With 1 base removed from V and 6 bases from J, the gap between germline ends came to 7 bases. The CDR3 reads CASSQGRLEQYF. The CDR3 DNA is TGTGCCAGCAGCCAAGGAAGACTCGAGCAGTACTTC.

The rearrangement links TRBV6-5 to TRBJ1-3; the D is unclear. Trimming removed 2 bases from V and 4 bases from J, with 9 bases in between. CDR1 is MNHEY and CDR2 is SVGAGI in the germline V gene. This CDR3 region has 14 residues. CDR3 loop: CASSYSQLGNTIYF. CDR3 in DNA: TGTGCCAGCAGTTACAGCCAGCTCGGAAACACCATATATTTT.

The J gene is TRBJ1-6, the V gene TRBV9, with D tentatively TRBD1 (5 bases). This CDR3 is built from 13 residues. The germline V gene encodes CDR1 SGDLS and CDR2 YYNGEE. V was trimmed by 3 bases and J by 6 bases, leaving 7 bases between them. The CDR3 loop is CASSGDGNSPLHF. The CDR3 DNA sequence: TGTGCCAGCAGCGGGGACGGTAATTCACCCCTCCACTTT.

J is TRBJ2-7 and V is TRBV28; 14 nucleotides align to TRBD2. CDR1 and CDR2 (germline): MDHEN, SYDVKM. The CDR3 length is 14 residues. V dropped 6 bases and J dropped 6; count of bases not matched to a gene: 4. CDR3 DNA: TGTGCCAGCAGGACTAGCGGGGGGGCCATCGAGCAGTACTTC. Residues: CASRTSGGAIEQYF.

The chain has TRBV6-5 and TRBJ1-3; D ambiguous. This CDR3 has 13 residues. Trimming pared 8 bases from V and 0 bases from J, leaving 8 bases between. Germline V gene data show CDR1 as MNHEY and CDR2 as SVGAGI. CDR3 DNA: TGTGCCAGCGGGTGGGCCTCTGGAAACACCATATATTTT. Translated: CASGWASGNTIYF.

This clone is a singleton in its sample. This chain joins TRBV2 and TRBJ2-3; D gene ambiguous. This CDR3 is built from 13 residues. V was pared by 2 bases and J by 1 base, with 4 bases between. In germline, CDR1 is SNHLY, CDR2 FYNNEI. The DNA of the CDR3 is TGTGCCAGCAGTGAAATAGGCACAGATACGCAGTATTTT. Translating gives CASSEIGTDTQYF.

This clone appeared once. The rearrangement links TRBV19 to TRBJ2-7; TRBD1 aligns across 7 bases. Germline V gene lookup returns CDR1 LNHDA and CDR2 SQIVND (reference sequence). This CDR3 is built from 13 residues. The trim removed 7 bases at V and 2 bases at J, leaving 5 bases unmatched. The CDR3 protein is CASKGQDTYEQYF. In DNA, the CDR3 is TGTGCCAGTAAAGGACAGGATACCTACGAGCAGTACTTC.

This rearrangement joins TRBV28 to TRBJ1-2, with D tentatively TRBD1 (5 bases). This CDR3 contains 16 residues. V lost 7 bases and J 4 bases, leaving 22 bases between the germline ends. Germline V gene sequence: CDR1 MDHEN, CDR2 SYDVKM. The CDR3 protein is CASKRQLSPRGYGYTF. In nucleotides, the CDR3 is TGTGCCAGCAAGAGACAGCTTTCCCCGAGGGGCTATGGCTACACCTTC.

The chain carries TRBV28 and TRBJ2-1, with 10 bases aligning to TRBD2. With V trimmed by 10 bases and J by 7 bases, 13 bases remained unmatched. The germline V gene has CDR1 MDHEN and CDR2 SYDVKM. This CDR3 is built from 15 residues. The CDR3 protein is CATRAPLAGVNEQFF. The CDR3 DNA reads TGTGCCACCCGTGCCCCGCTAGCGGGAGTGAATGAGCAGTTCTTC.

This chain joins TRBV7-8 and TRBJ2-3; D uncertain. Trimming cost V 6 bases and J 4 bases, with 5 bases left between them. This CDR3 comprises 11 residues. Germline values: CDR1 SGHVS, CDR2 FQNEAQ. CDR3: CASRRSDTQYF. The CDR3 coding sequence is TGTGCCAGCAGAAGGTCAGATACGCAGTATTTT.

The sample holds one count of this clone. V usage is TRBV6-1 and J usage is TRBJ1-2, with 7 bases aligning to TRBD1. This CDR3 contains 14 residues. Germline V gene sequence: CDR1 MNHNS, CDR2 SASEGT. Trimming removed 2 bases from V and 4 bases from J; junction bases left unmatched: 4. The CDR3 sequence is CASSEPGQTYGYTF. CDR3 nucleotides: TGTGCCAGCAGTGAACCGGGACAGACCTATGGCTACACCTTC.

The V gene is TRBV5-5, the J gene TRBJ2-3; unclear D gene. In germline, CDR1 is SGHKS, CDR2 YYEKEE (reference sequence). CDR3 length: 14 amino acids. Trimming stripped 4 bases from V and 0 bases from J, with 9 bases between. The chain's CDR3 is CASSVSDSTDTQYF. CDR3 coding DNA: TGTGCCAGCAGCGTCAGCGACAGCACAGATACGCAGTATTTT.

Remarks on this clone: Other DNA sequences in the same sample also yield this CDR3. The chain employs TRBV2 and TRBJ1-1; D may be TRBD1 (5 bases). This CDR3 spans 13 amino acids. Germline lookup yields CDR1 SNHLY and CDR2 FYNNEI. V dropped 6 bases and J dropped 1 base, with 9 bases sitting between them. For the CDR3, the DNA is TGTGCCAGCAGCGGTCAGGGGAACACTGAAGCTTTCTTT. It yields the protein CASSGQGNTEAFF.

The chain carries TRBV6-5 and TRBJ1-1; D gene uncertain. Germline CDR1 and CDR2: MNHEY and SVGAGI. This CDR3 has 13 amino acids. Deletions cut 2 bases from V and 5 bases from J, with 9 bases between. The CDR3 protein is CASSYVWETEAFF. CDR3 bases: TGTGCCAGCAGTTACGTCTGGGAGACTGAAGCTTTCTTT.

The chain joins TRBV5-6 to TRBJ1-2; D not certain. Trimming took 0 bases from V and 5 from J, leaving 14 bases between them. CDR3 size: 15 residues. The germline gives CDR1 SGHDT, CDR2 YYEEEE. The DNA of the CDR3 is TGTGCCAGCAGCTTGGCCTCACCCTTAAGGTATGGCTACACCTTC. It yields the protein CASSLASPLRYGYTF.

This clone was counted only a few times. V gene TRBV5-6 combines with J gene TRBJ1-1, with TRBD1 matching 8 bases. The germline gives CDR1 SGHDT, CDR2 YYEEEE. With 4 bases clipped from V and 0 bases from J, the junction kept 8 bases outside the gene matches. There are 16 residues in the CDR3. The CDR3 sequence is CASSTFRTGLNTEAFF. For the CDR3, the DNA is TGTGCCAGCAGCACATTTAGGACAGGGCTGAACACTGAAGCTTTCTTT.